The clone carrying this TCR beta chain was counted between two and nine times. The data stem from a study of cytomegalovirus exposure and HLA in healthy donors. V was pared by 2 bases and J by 6 bases, with 14 bases between. The germline gives CDR1 MDHEN, CDR2 SYDVKM. The CDR3 totals 15 residues. Use of 60 Vbeta and 13 Jbeta primers characterized the PCR. This table comes from immunoSEQ multiplex PCR, and its TCRdb copy is limited to in-frame clones, with some not included. The sample records over 110,000 clones, around 80% being singletons. The clonotype was recovered from a woman between 45 and 60 years old in good health and CMV-seropositive. Specimen: PBMCs. V is TRBV28 and J is TRBJ1-5; maybe TRBD1 (6 bases). CDR3 loop: CASSLRGGGGQPQHF. The DNA for the CDR3 is TGTGCCAGCAGTTTAAGAGGGGGAGGGGGTCAGCCCCAGCATTTT.